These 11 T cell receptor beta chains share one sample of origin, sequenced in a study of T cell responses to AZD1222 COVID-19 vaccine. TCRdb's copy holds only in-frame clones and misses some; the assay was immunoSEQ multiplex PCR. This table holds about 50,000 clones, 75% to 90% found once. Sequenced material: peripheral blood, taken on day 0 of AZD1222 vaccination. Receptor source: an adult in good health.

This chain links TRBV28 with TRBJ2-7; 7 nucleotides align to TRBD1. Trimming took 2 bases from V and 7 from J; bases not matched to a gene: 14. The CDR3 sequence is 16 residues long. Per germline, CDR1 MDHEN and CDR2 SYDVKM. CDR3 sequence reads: CASSLAVGTVVVEQYF. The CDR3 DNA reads TGTGCCAGCAGTTTAGCAGTAGGGACAGTGGTAGTTGAGCAGTACTTC.

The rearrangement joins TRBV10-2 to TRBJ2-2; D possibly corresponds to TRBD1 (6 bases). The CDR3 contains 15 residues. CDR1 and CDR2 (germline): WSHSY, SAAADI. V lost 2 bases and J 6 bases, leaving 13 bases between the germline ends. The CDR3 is CASSEPGVGAGELFF. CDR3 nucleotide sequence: TGCGCCAGCAGTGAGCCAGGGGTAGGAGCCGGGGAGCTGTTTTTT.

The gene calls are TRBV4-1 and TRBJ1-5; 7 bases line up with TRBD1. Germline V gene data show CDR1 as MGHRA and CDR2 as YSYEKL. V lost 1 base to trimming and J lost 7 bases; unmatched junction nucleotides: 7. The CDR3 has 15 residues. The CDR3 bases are TGCGCCAGCAGCCAAGTTCACAGGGGAACCCAGCCCCAGCATTTT. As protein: CASSQVHRGTQPQHF.

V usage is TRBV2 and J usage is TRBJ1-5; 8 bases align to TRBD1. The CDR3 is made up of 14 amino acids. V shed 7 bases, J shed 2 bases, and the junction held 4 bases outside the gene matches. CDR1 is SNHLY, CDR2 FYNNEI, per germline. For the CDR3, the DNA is TGTGCCAGCATGGTGACAGGGGGCAATCAGCCCCAGCATTTT. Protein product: CASMVTGGNQPQHF.

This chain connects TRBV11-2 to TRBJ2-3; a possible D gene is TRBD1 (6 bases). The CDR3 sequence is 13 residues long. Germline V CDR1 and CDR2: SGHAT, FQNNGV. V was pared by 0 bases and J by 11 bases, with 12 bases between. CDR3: CASSLDFRGQQYF. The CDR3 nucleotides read TGTGCCAGCAGCTTAGATTTCAGGGGCCAGCAGTATTTT.

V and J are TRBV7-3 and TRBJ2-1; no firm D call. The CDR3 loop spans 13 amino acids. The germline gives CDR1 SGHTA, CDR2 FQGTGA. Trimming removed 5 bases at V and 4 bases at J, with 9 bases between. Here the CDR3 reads CASSQGIYNEQFF. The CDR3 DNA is TGTGCCAGCAGCCAAGGCATTTACAATGAGCAGTTCTTC.

The CDR3 loop reads CASSPTAGRNTDTQYF. The CDR3 nucleotides read TGCGCCAGCAGCCCGACGGCGGGAAGAAACACAGATACGCAGTATTTT. The chain combines TRBV5-1 with TRBJ2-3, with D tentatively TRBD2 (6 bases). Germline V gene lookup returns CDR1 SGHRS and CDR2 YFSETQ. The CDR3 is made up of 16 amino acids. Trimming took off 4 bases at V and 2 bases at J, with 17 bases between the two ends.

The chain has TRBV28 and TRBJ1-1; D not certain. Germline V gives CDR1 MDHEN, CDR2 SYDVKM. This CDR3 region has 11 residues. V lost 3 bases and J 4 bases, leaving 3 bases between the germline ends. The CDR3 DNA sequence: TGTGCCAGCAGTTTCGGCACTGAAGCTTTCTTT. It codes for CASSFGTEAFF.

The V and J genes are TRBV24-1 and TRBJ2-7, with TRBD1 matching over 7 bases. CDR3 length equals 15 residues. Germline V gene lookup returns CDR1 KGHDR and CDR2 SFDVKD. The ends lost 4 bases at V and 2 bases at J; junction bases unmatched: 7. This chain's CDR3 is CATSDQRQGAYEQYF. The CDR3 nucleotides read TGTGCCACCAGTGACCAACGACAGGGAGCCTACGAGCAGTACTTC.

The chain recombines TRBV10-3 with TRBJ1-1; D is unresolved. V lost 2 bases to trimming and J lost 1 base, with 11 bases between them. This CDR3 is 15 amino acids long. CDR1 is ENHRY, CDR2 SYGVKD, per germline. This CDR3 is CAISETGRANTEAFF. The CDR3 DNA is TGTGCCATCAGTGAGACCGGACGGGCGAACACTGAAGCTTTCTTT.

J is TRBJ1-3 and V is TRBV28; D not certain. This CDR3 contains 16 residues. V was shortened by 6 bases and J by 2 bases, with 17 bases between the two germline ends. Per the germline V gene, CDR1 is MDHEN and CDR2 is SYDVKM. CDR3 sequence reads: CASRGLRFGAGNTIYF. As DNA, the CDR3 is TGTGCCAGCAGGGGTTTGCGGTTTGGGGCTGGAAACACCATATATTTT.